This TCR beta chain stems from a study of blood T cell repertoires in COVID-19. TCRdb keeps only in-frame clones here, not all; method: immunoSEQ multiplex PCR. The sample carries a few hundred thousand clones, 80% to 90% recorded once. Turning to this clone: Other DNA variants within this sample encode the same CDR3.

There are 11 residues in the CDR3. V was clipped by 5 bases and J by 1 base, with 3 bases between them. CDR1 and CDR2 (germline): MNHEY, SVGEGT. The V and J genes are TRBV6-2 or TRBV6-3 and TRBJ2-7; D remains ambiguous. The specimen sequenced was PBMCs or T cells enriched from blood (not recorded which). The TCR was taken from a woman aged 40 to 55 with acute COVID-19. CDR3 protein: CASSQSYEQYF. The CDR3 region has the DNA TGTGCCAGCAGTCAGTCCTACGAGCAGTACTTC.